These 2 T cell receptor beta chains originate from one sample sequenced in a study of cytomegalovirus exposure and HLA in healthy donors. The PCR had 60 Vbeta and 13 Jbeta primers. TCRdb's table, derived via immunoSEQ multiplex PCR, lists solely in-frame clones and lacks some. The table records 60,000 to 70,000 clones, around 77% of them present only once. The sample was PBMCs. The receptors shown here come from a man over 45 in good health and CMV-seronegative.

V is TRBV6-5 and J is TRBJ1-2; 12 bases align to TRBD1. Germline V lookup: CDR1 MNHEY, CDR2 SVGAGI. The CDR3 length is 15 residues. Trimming removed 4 bases from V and 8 bases from J; junction bases left unmatched: 8. The CDR3 nucleotides read TGTGCCAGCAGTTCCCCGGGACAGGGGGCGACCGGCTACACCTTC. The encoded protein is CASSSPGQGATGYTF.

As concerns this clone: The junction departs from germline at one end; a sequencing error may be responsible. The chain couples TRBV7-7 to TRBJ2-1, with 7 positions matching TRBD1. The V gene's germline CDR1 is SSHAT and CDR2 FNYEAQ (reference sequence). The CDR3 runs 15 residues. CDR3 region: CASSSFGTELNEQFF. CDR3 DNA: TGTGCTAGCAGCTCTTTTGGGACAGAACTCAATGAGCAGTTCTTC.